One sample yielded the 27 T cell receptor beta chains listed below, sequenced in a study of cytomegalovirus exposure and HLA in healthy donors. Repertoires were generated with immunoSEQ multiplex PCR, while TCRdb's copy carries only in-frame clones and drops some. The sample holds over 200,000 clones; roughly 80% are singletons and the top ten take roughly 6%. Specimen: PBMCs. These receptors originate from a woman in her late teens or twenties in good health and CMV-seronegative.

The V call is TRBV5-1, the J call TRBJ2-1, with TRBD2 matching 10 bases. The CDR3 loop spans 17 amino acids. Germline V gene data show CDR1 as SGHRS and CDR2 as YFSETQ. V lost 4 bases, J lost 0 bases, and 7 bases stayed unmatched. This CDR3 is CASSISPSGSSYNEQFF. CDR3 DNA sequence: TGCGCCAGCAGCATTTCCCCTAGCGGGAGCTCCTACAATGAGCAGTTCTTC.

The chain carries TRBV2 and TRBJ1-3; D is ambiguous. The CDR3 totals 16 residues. V lost 4 bases and J 0 bases, leaving 13 bases between the germline ends. Germline CDR1 and CDR2: SNHLY and FYNNEI. The CDR3 loop is CASSGAGTYSGNTIYF. CDR3 DNA: TGTGCCAGCAGTGGGGCAGGCACTTACTCTGGAAACACCATATATTTT.

This clone has a handful of counts. The chain combines TRBV28 with TRBJ2-7; D is unclear. V was cut by 2 bases and J by 5 bases, with 7 bases left in between. The length of the CDR3 is 12 residues. CDR1 and CDR2 from the germline V gene are MDHEN and SYDVKM. The CDR3 DNA follows: TGTGCCAGCAGTTTAGGGCGGAACGAGCAGTACTTC. Protein product: CASSLGRNEQYF.

This clone has only one observation. This chain joins TRBV5-1 and TRBJ2-2; D is ambiguous. Trimming took off 2 bases at V and 5 bases at J, with 10 bases between the two ends. Germline lookup yields CDR1 SGHRS and CDR2 YFSETQ. CDR3 size: 14 residues. As DNA, the CDR3 is TGCGCCAGCAGCTTAGCAGGCCCGACCGGGGAGCTGTTTTTT. As protein: CASSLAGPTGELFF.

This clone was counted between two and nine times. The chain has TRBV28 and TRBJ1-5; D ambiguous. CDR3 length: 14 amino acids. Trimming took off 7 bases at V and 6 bases at J, with 16 bases between the two ends. The V gene's germline CDR1 is MDHEN and CDR2 SYDVKM. The CDR3 coding sequence is TGTGCCAGCACCAAAACTGTGAAGGGTCAGCCCCAGCATTTT. As protein: CASTKTVKGQPQHF.

This clone has a handful of counts. V is TRBV6-5 and J is TRBJ1-2; D is unresolved. V was cut by 4 bases and J by 8 bases, with 14 bases left in between. There are 13 residues in the CDR3. Germline CDR1 is MNHEY and CDR2 is SVGAGI. CDR3: CASSSPETRGYTF. The CDR3 DNA reads TGTGCCAGCAGTTCGCCCGAAACTAGGGGCTACACCTTC.

This clone was counted once. This rearrangement joins TRBV2 to TRBJ2-3; 10 nucleotides line up with TRBD2. Germline V CDR1 and CDR2: SNHLY, FYNNEI. The CDR3 is made up of 15 amino acids. The junction had 9 bases not matched to a gene; V was cut back by 8 bases and J by 4 bases. CDR3: CASGEAGGSPDTQYF. CDR3 coding DNA: TGTGCCAGCGGAGAAGCGGGAGGGTCCCCAGATACGCAGTATTTT.

The CDR3 reads CASRGHGNQETQYF. In nucleotides, the CDR3 is TGTGCCAGCAGGGGCCACGGGAACCAAGAGACCCAGTACTTC. V gene TRBV2 combines with J gene TRBJ2-5; a possible D gene is TRBD2 (5 bases). Germline CDR1 is SNHLY and CDR2 is FYNNEI. CDR3 size: 14 residues. Trimming stripped 6 bases from V and 0 bases from J, with 11 bases between.

Here the CDR3 reads CASSVTRGDGTNEKLFF. CDR3 coding DNA: TGTGCCAGCAGCGTAACCAGGGGGGATGGAACTAATGAAAAACTGTTTTTT. J is TRBJ1-4 and V is TRBV9; 7 bases map to TRBD1. Trimming at V came to 1 base and at J to 1 base, leaving 7 bases not matched to a gene. Germline V lookup: CDR1 SGDLS, CDR2 YYNGEE. This CDR3 is built from 17 residues.

The chain uses TRBV4-1 and TRBJ1-1, with D perhaps matching TRBD1 (5 bases). The germline gives CDR1 MGHRA, CDR2 YSYEKL. The V end was cut by 3 bases, the J end by 9 bases, with 11 bases between. CDR3 length: 12 amino acids. DNA for the CDR3: TGCGCCAGCAGCCAGGGGGGTGGAAAAGCTTTCTTT. Translation: CASSQGGGKAFF.

This clone was counted only a few times. V gene TRBV9 combines with J gene TRBJ2-1, with 11 positions matching TRBD2. The CDR3 runs to 15 residues. V shed 2 bases and J 6 bases; nucleotides not matched to a gene: 4. CDR1 and CDR2 from the germline V gene are SGDLS and YYNGEE. The CDR3 DNA reads as TGTGCCAGCAGCGTCGCCCTAGCGGGAGGCAATGAGCAGTTCTTC. As protein: CASSVALAGGNEQFF.

The chain joins TRBV6-1 to TRBJ2-5, with 10 nucleotides matching TRBD1. This CDR3 comprises 13 residues. V lost 5 bases and J lost 7; bases outside the gene matches: 4. Germline loops: CDR1 MNHNS, CDR2 SASEGT. The CDR3 DNA reads TGTGCCAGCAGTCTAAGACAGGGGGCGACCCAGTACTTC. Protein sequence: CASSLRQGATQYF.

The chain uses TRBV9 and TRBJ2-7; 11 bases match TRBD2. The V segment lost 0 bases and the J segment 4 bases; nucleotides outside the gene matches: 0. The germline V gene encodes CDR1 SGDLS and CDR2 YYNGEE. This CDR3 has 14 residues. The CDR3 DNA follows: TGTGCCAGCAGCGTAGGGACTAGCGGGTACGAGCAGTACTTC. This encodes CASSVGTSGYEQYF.

The chain combines TRBV6-5 with TRBJ1-6; 7 bases line up with TRBD1. The CDR3 sequence is 13 residues long. Trimming removed 5 bases from V and 9 bases from J; junction bases left unmatched: 4. The germline V gene has CDR1 MNHEY and CDR2 SVGAGI. The CDR3 spells CASSRQGTSPLHF. CDR3 DNA sequence: TGTGCCAGCAGTCGACAGGGCACTTCACCCCTCCACTTT.

This chain links TRBV18 with TRBJ2-5; TRBD1 matches 7 bases. From germline, CDR1 is KGHSH and CDR2 LQKENI. J lost 2 bases, V lost 3 bases, and 6 bases had no gene match. The CDR3 covers 15 residues. The CDR3 DNA reads as TGTGCCAGCTCACCGAGGGGGCTCCAGCAAGAGACCCAGTACTTC. Its protein product is CASSPRGLQQETQYF.

The gene calls are TRBV10-3 and TRBJ2-1; 10 nucleotides match TRBD2. V lost 6 bases and J lost 1; bases outside the gene matches: 6. Germline CDR1 ENHRY, CDR2 SYGVKD. The CDR3 is 16 residues long. CDR3 loop: CAISPTSGESYNEQFF. In nucleotides, the CDR3 is TGTGCCATCAGCCCTACTAGCGGGGAATCCTACAATGAGCAGTTCTTC.

J is TRBJ2-7 and V is TRBV5-6; TRBD1 matches at 7 bases. This CDR3 spans 13 amino acids. The V gene's germline CDR1 is SGHDT and CDR2 YYEEEE. Losses at the gene ends were 4 bases for V and 5 bases for J; bases not matched to a gene: 6. The CDR3 here is CASSPSDRDEQYF. CDR3 bases: TGTGCCAGCAGCCCTTCCGACAGGGACGAGCAGTACTTC.

CDR3 region: CASSPGRRQETQYF. CDR3 nucleotide sequence: TGTGCCAGCAGCCCGGGGCGTCGGCAAGAGACCCAGTACTTC. This chain uses TRBV2 with TRBJ2-5; D may match TRBD1 or TRBD2 (5 bases each). V dropped 6 bases and J dropped 2 bases, with 13 bases sitting between them. The CDR3 has 14 residues. The germline V gene encodes CDR1 SNHLY and CDR2 FYNNEI.

This clone was observed a few times. The chain employs TRBV9 and TRBJ2-1; TRBD2 matches at 11 bases. J gave up 8 bases and V 4 bases, and 5 bases lay outside the gene matches. Germline V CDR1 and CDR2: SGDLS, YYNGEE. There are 14 residues in the CDR3. The CDR3 DNA is TGTGCCAGCAGCACCTCGACTAGCGGGGATGAGCAGTTCTTC. It specifies CASSTSTSGDEQFF.

This clone occurred a few times. The chain has TRBV2 and TRBJ2-2; D is undetermined. CDR1 is SNHLY, CDR2 FYNNEI, per germline. The CDR3 has 13 residues. Trimming shortened V by 5 bases and J by 3 bases, and 7 bases separated the two germline ends. The CDR3: CASSLVDTGELFF. The CDR3 region has the DNA TGTGCCAGCAGTCTAGTAGACACCGGGGAGCTGTTTTTT.

The chain links TRBV5-4 to TRBJ2-1; weak D call: TRBD1 (6 bases). The CDR3 covers 15 residues. The germline V and J ends were trimmed by 4 bases and 6 bases, with 17 bases remaining between them. The germline gives CDR1 SGHNT, CDR2 YYREEE (reference sequence). The CDR3 region has the DNA TGTGCCAGCAGCCGTGGTCAGGGGTCGGCCAATGAGCAGTTCTTC. Translated: CASSRGQGSANEQFF. The variable domain in full, completed from reference TRBV5-4 and TRBJ2-1, reads ETGVTQSPTHLIKTRGQQVTLRCSSQSGHNTVSWYQQALGQGPQFIFQYYREEENGRGNFPPRFSGLQFPNYSSELNVNALELDDSALYLCASSRGQGSANEQFFGPGTRLTVL.

The chain joins TRBV5-1 to TRBJ2-1; 13 bases align to TRBD2. CDR1 is SGHRS, CDR2 YFSETQ, per germline. The V segment lost 4 bases and the J segment 4 bases; nucleotides outside the gene matches: 8. CDR3 length: 17 residues. The CDR3 DNA reads as TGCGCCAGCAGCCCCCGGACTAGCGGGAGTGTATACAATGAGCAGTTCTTC. It codes for CASSPRTSGSVYNEQFF.

The chain carries TRBV9 and TRBJ2-3, with TRBD2 matching 8 bases. The CDR3 totals 16 residues. CDR1 and CDR2 (germline): SGDLS, YYNGEE. V lost 6 bases to trimming and J lost 4 bases; unmatched junction nucleotides: 13. The CDR3 loop is CASTPGWGLGADTQYF. DNA of the CDR3: TGTGCCAGCACCCCCGGGTGGGGACTAGGGGCAGATACGCAGTATTTT.

CDR3 nucleotide sequence: TGCAGCGTCGGGGGGTTAACCGGGGAGCTGTTTTTT. This translates into CSVGGLTGELFF. The chain employs TRBV29-1 and TRBJ2-2; 7 positions match TRBD2. CDR1 is SQVTM, CDR2 ANQGSEA, per germline. V was pared by 6 bases and J by 5 bases, with 3 bases of the junction left unmatched. There are 12 residues in the CDR3.

This chain joins TRBV2 and TRBJ1-4; D gene ambiguous. The V gene lost 1 base and the J gene lost 4 bases, with 7 bases spanning the gap. The CDR3 runs to 14 residues. Germline lookup yields CDR1 SNHLY and CDR2 FYNNEI. The DNA of the CDR3 is TGTGCCAGCAGTGAAGAGATGGGTAATGAAAAACTGTTTTTT. This gives the protein CASSEEMGNEKLFF.

J is TRBJ2-6 and V is TRBV19; TRBD2 might be the D (6 bases). Trimming removed 8 bases from V and 0 bases from J, with 20 bases in between. CDR3 length: 18 residues. Germline V gives CDR1 LNHDA, CDR2 SQIVND (reference sequence). CDR3 region: CASATWGVRASGANVLTF. The CDR3 region has the DNA TGTGCCAGTGCGACCTGGGGGGTAAGGGCCTCTGGGGCCAACGTCCTGACTTTC.

The chain recombines TRBV6-1 with TRBJ2-7, with 11 bases fitting TRBD1. V gave up 6 bases and J gave up 3 bases; unmatched junction bases: 4. Germline CDR1 and CDR2: MNHNS and SASEGT. The CDR3 is 14 residues long. CDR3 DNA sequence: TGTGCCAGCAGAGTGGGGACAGGGGGCTACGAGCAGTACTTC. Residues: CASRVGTGGYEQYF.